This entry lists 26 T cell receptor beta chains sequenced from one sample in a study of blood T cell repertoires in COVID-19 (dated by TCRdb to 2019 to 2021). Libraries were built with the immunoSEQ multiplex PCR assay. Drawn from immuneACCESS, this table holds only the in-frame rearrangements with V and J called that TCRdb kept. Clones are partly lost; checked studies trace under half to an unresolved V gene and leave the rest unexplained. This sample gives fewer than 250,000 clones in total; roughly four fifths of them show up just once. The top ten constitute 10% to 15% of the sample. The specimen was peripheral blood. The receptors were sampled from a woman aged 40 to 55 with acute or convalescent COVID-19.

This chain joins TRBV25-1 and TRBJ2-6, with D unclear. Per germline, CDR1 MGHDK and CDR2 SYGVNS. The CDR3 totals 13 residues. V lost 8 bases to trimming and J lost 2 bases, with 7 bases between them. DNA for the CDR3: TGTGCCAGCGGAGAGGCTGGGGCCAACGTCCTGACTTTC. Its translation: CASGEAGANVLTF.

This sequence joins TRBV19 and TRBJ2-1; 10 bases fit TRBD2. This CDR3 region has 16 residues. Looked up from germline, CDR1 is LNHDA and CDR2 is SQIVND (reference sequence). V shed 6 bases and J 5 bases; nucleotides not matched to a gene: 10. Written as DNA, the CDR3 is TGTGCCAGTAGAGGCCAGCTAGCGGGAGTCGACAATGAGCAGTTCTTC. Encoded protein: CASRGQLAGVDNEQFF.

This clone was observed a handful of times. The chain joins TRBV25-1 to TRBJ1-1, with D tentatively TRBD1 (5 bases). The CDR3 has 15 amino acids. Germline assignment: CDR1 MGHDK and CDR2 SYGVNS. V shed 6 bases and J shed 5 bases, with 19 bases lying between them. CDR3 in amino acids: CASRSFKGVETEAFF. The DNA of the CDR3 is TGTGCCAGCAGATCATTCAAAGGGGTAGAGACTGAAGCTTTCTTT.

The chain couples TRBV25-1 to TRBJ1-2; D is possibly TRBD1 (5 bases). Trimming removed 5 bases from V and 4 bases from J, with 11 bases in between. The V gene's germline CDR1 is MGHDK and CDR2 SYGVNS. CDR3 length equals 13 residues. CDR3 sequence: CASSKEGLYGYTF. The CDR3 nucleotides are TGTGCCAGCAGTAAGGAGGGGCTCTATGGCTACACCTTC.

The V call is TRBV6-5, the J call TRBJ1-2; a possible D gene is TRBD1 (6 bases). Trimming removed 7 bases from V and 0 bases from J, with 15 bases in between. Germline V gene lookup returns CDR1 MNHEY and CDR2 SVGAGI. The CDR3 spans 15 residues. CDR3 protein: CASNRGTLSNYGYTF. DNA for the CDR3: TGTGCCAGCAATCGAGGGACACTTTCTAACTATGGCTACACCTTC.

This rearrangement joins TRBV10-1 to TRBJ2-7; 9 bases line up with TRBD1. CDR1 is WNHNN and CDR2 is SYGVQD in the germline V gene (reference sequence). The CDR3 is made up of 14 amino acids. With 6 bases clipped from V and 7 bases from J, the junction kept 10 bases outside the gene matches. The CDR3 DNA reads TGCGCCAGCAGCCCACAGGGGGCCAGGGGGGAGCAGTACTTC. Translating it yields CASSPQGARGEQYF.

The rearrangement joins TRBV7-6 to TRBJ2-1; 11 bases fit TRBD2. CDR1 is SGHVS, CDR2 FNYEAQ, per germline. J was trimmed by 9 bases and V by 0 bases; bases with no gene match: 10. The CDR3 is 17 residues long. CDR3 DNA: TGTGCCAGCAGCTTAGCGCAATTAGCGGGAGGGGGGGTTGAGCAGTTCTTC. The encoded protein is CASSLAQLAGGGVEQFF.

This chain links TRBV30 with TRBJ1-1; 8 nucleotides align to TRBD1. This CDR3 has 14 amino acids. With 3 bases clipped from V and 4 bases from J, the junction kept 7 bases outside the gene matches. CDR1 is GTSNPN and CDR2 is SVGIG in the germline V gene (reference sequence). CDR3 protein: CAWSHGQGSTEAFF. The CDR3 DNA sequence: TGTGCCTGGAGCCACGGACAGGGCTCCACTGAAGCTTTCTTT.

This clone turned up a few times. This chain links TRBV19 with TRBJ2-1; D perhaps matches TRBD2 (6 bases). The V gene's germline CDR1 is LNHDA and CDR2 SQIVND (reference sequence). Trimming removed 6 bases from V and 8 bases from J, with 20 bases in between. This CDR3 region has 15 residues. The DNA for the CDR3 is TGTGCCAGTAGCCTCCCCCGAACTAGCCTCTATGAGCAGTTCTTC. Residues: CASSLPRTSLYEQFF.

This chain connects TRBV4-2 to TRBJ1-3; D perhaps matches TRBD1 (6 bases). Trimming cost V 4 bases and J 8 bases, with 12 bases left between them. CDR1 is LGHNA, CDR2 YNFKEQ, per germline. The CDR3 extends over 13 amino acids. CDR3 coding DNA: TGTGCCAGCAGCCCATCGACAGGACACACCATATATTTT. Translation gives CASSPSTGHTIYF.

This clone has a single count. The V call is TRBV23-1, the J call TRBJ2-7; TRBD1 matches at 9 bases. Being an ORF, TRBV23-1 has a function that is uncertain. The CDR3 is 17 amino acids. Trimming removed 2 bases from V and 4 bases from J; junction bases left unmatched: 12. The CDR3 DNA sequence: TGCGCCAGCAGTCAACCTAACAGGGGGCTAGCGTTATACGAGCAGTACTTC. It is translated as CASSQPNRGLALYEQYF.

The chain is built from TRBV7-2 and TRBJ2-1; TRBD2 matches at 9 bases. CDR1 and CDR2 from the germline V gene are SGHTA and FQGNSA. This CDR3 is built from 14 residues. Trimming removed 5 bases from V and 3 bases from J; junction bases left unmatched: 2. The CDR3 nucleotides are TGTGCCAGCAGCGCGGGGGGGGGCTACAATGAGCAGTTCTTC. Encoded protein: CASSAGGGYNEQFF.

This chain uses TRBV5-6 with TRBJ2-7; D unclear. CDR1 and CDR2 (germline): SGHDT, YYEEEE. Trimming left V 1 base short and J 6 bases short, with 8 bases between. This CDR3 has 12 amino acids. CDR3: CASSLFSREQYF. DNA for the CDR3: TGTGCCAGCAGCTTGTTCAGTCGCGAGCAGTACTTC.

J is TRBJ2-1 and V is TRBV30, with 9 bases that match TRBD2. Germline-derived CDR1 and CDR2 are GTSNPN and SVGIG (reference sequence). Trimming cost V 0 bases and J 6 bases; bases outside gene matches: 6. The CDR3 contains 15 residues. Here the CDR3 DNA reads TGTGCCTGGAGTGTACCGCGGGAGGGCCCCAATGAGCAGTTCTTC. Amino acids: CAWSVPREGPNEQFF.

Concerning this clone: This sample also contains other DNA sequences that code for the same CDR3. This chain links TRBV6-5 with TRBJ1-2, with no clear D. This CDR3 is 11 amino acids long. CDR1 is MNHEY, CDR2 SVGAGI, per germline. Trimming took off 2 bases at V and 7 bases at J, with 5 bases between the two ends. The CDR3 bases are TGTGCCAGCAGTTACGGAGGTGGCTACACCTTC. This encodes CASSYGGGYTF.

This clone was observed a few times. J is TRBJ2-1 and V is TRBV3-1 (or the pseudogene TRBV3-2); 11 nucleotides line up with TRBD1. Trimming cost V 3 bases and J 7 bases; bases outside gene matches: 8. Germline CDR1 is LGHDT and CDR2 is YNNKEL (reference sequence). This CDR3 spans 16 amino acids. The chain's CDR3 is CASSQYSGTGGNEQFF. CDR3 in DNA: TGTGCCAGCAGCCAGTACTCCGGGACAGGGGGAAATGAGCAGTTCTTC.

The chain joins TRBV5-6 to TRBJ1-1; no firm D call. Germline values: CDR1 SGHDT, CDR2 YYEEEE. Trimming stripped 3 bases from V and 1 base from J, with 10 bases between. The CDR3 sequence is 14 residues long. The CDR3 here is CASSYPGSNTEAFF. CDR3 sequence (DNA): TGTGCCAGCAGCTATCCCGGGTCGAACACTGAAGCTTTCTTT.

V gene TRBV2 combines with J gene TRBJ2-2, with a possible D match to TRBD2 (5 bases). Per the germline V gene, CDR1 is SNHLY and CDR2 is FYNNEI. This CDR3 is built from 15 residues. The germline V and J ends were trimmed by 8 bases and 4 bases, with 17 bases remaining between them. CDR3 protein: CASGREGGRTGELFF. For the CDR3, the DNA is TGTGCCAGCGGTCGAGAAGGCGGGCGCACCGGGGAGCTGTTTTTT.

The gene calls are TRBV10-3 and TRBJ1-1, with TRBD1 identical over 8 bases. CDR3 length: 12 residues. The V and J ends lost 10 bases and 3 bases, in that order; junction bases with no gene match: 4. Germline V gene lookup returns CDR1 ENHRY and CDR2 SYGVKD. The CDR3 loop reads CATADRDTEAFF. In nucleotides, the CDR3 is TGTGCCACAGCGGACAGGGACACTGAAGCTTTCTTT.

The CDR3 nucleotides read TGTGCCAGCAGCTTTCAGGGGGCTCAGCCCCAGCATTTT. Translation gives CASSFQGAQPQHF. This chain uses TRBV5-8 with TRBJ1-5, with 8 bases fitting TRBD1. The CDR3 contains 13 residues. The ends lost 2 bases at V and 6 bases at J; junction bases unmatched: 1. Germline lookup yields CDR1 SGHTS and CDR2 YDEGEE.

The genes are TRBV7-9 and TRBJ2-1; no clear D. The germline V and J ends were trimmed by 4 bases and 6 bases, with 13 bases remaining between them. The CDR3 has 14 amino acids. The germline V gene encodes CDR1 SEHNR and CDR2 FQNEAQ (reference sequence). The CDR3 DNA reads TGTGCCAGCAGCTCCCTATTATATACCAATGAGCAGTTCTTC. Its protein is CASSSLLYTNEQFF.

This chain connects TRBV11-3 to TRBJ2-2; possibly TRBD2 for D (6 bases). Trimming removed 2 bases at V and 6 bases at J, with 13 bases between. The CDR3 sequence is 15 residues long. The germline V gene encodes CDR1 SGHNT and CDR2 YENEEA. The chain's CDR3 is CASSLNGGAPGELFF. The CDR3 DNA follows: TGTGCCAGCAGCTTAAATGGCGGGGCCCCCGGGGAGCTGTTTTTT.

Concerning this clone itself: Germline is not matched at one junction end, which may reflect a read error. V is TRBV6-4 and J is TRBJ2-1, with D possibly TRBD2 on 6 matching bases. The CDR3 totals 12 residues. In germline, CDR1 is MRHNA, CDR2 SNTAGT. The CDR3 is CASSDWSGLQIF. The CDR3 DNA follows: TGTGCCAGCAGTGACTGGTCGGGACTCCAAATCTTC.

The chain links TRBV5-1 to TRBJ2-1, with TRBD2 matching over 9 bases. The germline CDR1 and CDR2 sequences are SGHRS and YFSETQ. With V trimmed by 3 bases and J by 9 bases, 10 bases remained unmatched. CDR3 length: 15 amino acids. The CDR3 nucleotides read TGCGCCAGCAGCTCCGGGACTAGCTTGGCCGGTGAGCAGTTCTTC. This sequence encodes CASSSGTSLAGEQFF.

The chain has TRBV6-5 and TRBJ2-3; D gene unclear. Germline assignment: CDR1 MNHEY and CDR2 SVGAGI. There are 12 residues in the CDR3. The ends were cut back, 6 bases at V and 2 bases at J, with 6 bases in the middle. CDR3 loop: CASSSPTDTQYF. The CDR3, as DNA: TGTGCCAGCAGCTCTCCCACAGATACGCAGTATTTT.

The chain links TRBV2 to TRBJ1-4; perhaps TRBD1 as D (6 bases). From germline, CDR1 is SNHLY and CDR2 FYNNEI. The CDR3 runs to 13 residues. Trimming left V 4 bases short and J 5 bases short, with 8 bases between. The CDR3 nucleotides are TGTGCCAGCAGTGGAGGACAGAATGAAAAACTGTTTTTT. Translation: CASSGGQNEKLFF.